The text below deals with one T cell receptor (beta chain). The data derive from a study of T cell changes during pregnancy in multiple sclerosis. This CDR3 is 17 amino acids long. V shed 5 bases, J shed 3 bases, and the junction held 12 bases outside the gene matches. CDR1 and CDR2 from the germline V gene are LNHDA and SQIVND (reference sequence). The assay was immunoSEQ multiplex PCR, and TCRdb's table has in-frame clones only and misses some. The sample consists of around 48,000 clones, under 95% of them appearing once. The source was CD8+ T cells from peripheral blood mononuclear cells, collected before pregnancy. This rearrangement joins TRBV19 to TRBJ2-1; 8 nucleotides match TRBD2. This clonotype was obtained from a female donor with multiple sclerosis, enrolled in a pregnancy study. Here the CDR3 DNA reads TGTGCCAGTAGTTCTCCAGCAGGCGGGGGGAGCTACAATGAGCAGTTCTTC. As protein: CASSSPAGGGSYNEQFF.